The 15 T cell receptor beta chains below were found in one sample sequenced in a study of T-cell memory formation after mild COVID-19. One entry per CDR3 protein, called by TCRdb with MiXCR from the 5' RACE reads. Among 150,000 to 200,000 distinct CDR3 sequences listed, about 20% were seen once. Sequenced material: PBMCs or a T cell subset sorted from them (not recorded which). The source is an adult woman who had mild COVID-19 (a few samples of this study predate the infection). Cell type and time point are not known.

The chain uses TRBV6-2 or TRBV6-3 and TRBJ2-5, with D possibly matching TRBD2 (6 bases). The CDR3 runs 13 residues. Germline CDR1 is MNHEY and CDR2 is SVGEGT. Trimming pared 6 bases from V and 2 bases from J, leaving 10 bases between. CDR3: CASRPGLQETQYF. CDR3 nucleotides: TGTGCCAGCAGACCGGGACTGCAAGAGACCCAGTACTTC.

This clonotype was counted a few times. This rearrangement joins TRBV9 to TRBJ1-5; TRBD1 matches at 7 bases. The trim removed 3 bases at V and 0 bases at J, leaving 3 bases unmatched. This CDR3 region has 15 residues. CDR1 is SGDLS, CDR2 YYNGEE, per germline. Written as DNA, the CDR3 is TGTGCCAGCAGCGAGGGGACAGATAGCAATCAGCCCCAGCATTTT. Protein: CASSEGTDSNQPQHF.

This clonotype has a handful of counts. The chain carries TRBV7-9 and TRBJ1-5; D unclear. The CDR3 sequence is 12 residues long. From germline, CDR1 is SEHNR and CDR2 FQNEAQ (reference sequence). V was shortened by 6 bases and J by 3 bases, with 6 bases between the two germline ends. DNA for the CDR3: TGTGCCAGCAGTCCCCCCAATCAGCCCCAGCATTTT. Its translation: CASSPPNQPQHF.

This clonotype was found once. The chain carries TRBV20-1 and TRBJ2-5; D ambiguous. V lost 4 bases and J 8 bases, leaving 5 bases between the germline ends. CDR3 length: 9 residues. The germline V gene has CDR1 DFQATT and CDR2 SNEGSKA (reference sequence). CDR3 coding DNA: TGCAGTGCTATAGGTACCCAGTACTTC. Encoded protein: CSAIGTQYF.

This clonotype showed up just a few times. V gene TRBV20-1 combines with J gene TRBJ2-7; 9 bases match TRBD1. The germline V gene encodes CDR1 DFQATT and CDR2 SNEGSKA (reference sequence). CDR3 length equals 13 residues. Trimming cost V 6 bases and J 4 bases; bases outside gene matches: 7. CDR3 DNA sequence: TGCAGTGCCTTGACAGGGGGGACGTACGAGCAGTACTTC. Translation: CSALTGGTYEQYF.

This clonotype was seen more than once but under ten times. The chain couples TRBV9 to TRBJ2-7; D is uncertain. Trimming left V 0 bases short and J 2 bases short, with 9 bases between. The CDR3 runs 14 residues. Germline V gene sequence: CDR1 SGDLS, CDR2 YYNGEE. CDR3 nucleotides: TGTGCCAGCAGCGTAGACGGCCAGGCCTACGAGCAGTACTTC. Amino acids: CASSVDGQAYEQYF.

This clonotype was seen only a few times. The chain uses TRBV7-9 and TRBJ1-2, with TRBD1 matching 8 bases. Germline V CDR1 and CDR2: SEHNR, FQNEAQ (reference sequence). This CDR3 has 13 residues. Losses at the gene ends were 8 bases for V and 8 bases for J; bases not matched to a gene: 10. CDR3 loop: CASDATGEKGYTF. The CDR3 bases are TGTGCCAGCGACGCGACAGGGGAAAAGGGCTACACCTTC. Together with reference TRBV7-9 and TRBJ1-2, the CDR3 gives the full variable domain: DTGVSQNPRHKITKRGQNVTFRCDPISEHNRLYWYRQTLGQGPEFLTYFQNEAQLEKSRLLSDRFSAERPKGSFSTLEIQRTEQGDSAMYLCASDATGEKGYTFGSGTRLTVV.

The gene calls are TRBV18 and TRBJ2-5, with 7 bases lining up with TRBD1. The V segment lost 0 bases and the J segment 5 bases; nucleotides outside the gene matches: 0. Germline CDR1 KGHSH, CDR2 LQKENI. The CDR3 sequence is 13 residues long. As DNA, the CDR3 is TGTGCCAGCTCACCACCACAGGGGGAGACCCAGTACTTC. Amino acid sequence: CASSPPQGETQYF. Full variable domain (remainder filled in from reference TRBV18 and TRBJ2-5): NAGVMQNPRHLVRRRGQEARLRCSPMKGHSHVYWYRQLPEEGLKFMVYLQKENIIDESGMPKERFSAEFPKEGPSILRIQQVVRGDSAAYFCASSPPQGETQYFGPGTRLLVL.

This clonotype has just a few counts. The V call is TRBV24-1, the J call TRBJ2-2; the D is unclear. Germline CDR1 KGHDR, CDR2 SFDVKD. The CDR3 runs 15 residues. Trimming took 4 bases from V and 2 from J, leaving 10 bases between them. CDR3 in amino acids: CATSEFDSNTGELFF. DNA of the CDR3: TGTGCCACCAGTGAGTTTGACTCTAACACCGGGGAGCTGTTTTTT.

The chain uses TRBV27 and TRBJ1-5; unclear D gene. The CDR3 length is 12 residues. The germline V gene has CDR1 MNHEY and CDR2 SMNVEV (reference sequence). V shed 5 bases and J shed 3 bases, with 5 bases lying between them. For the CDR3, the DNA is TGTGCCAGCAGTCCCTACAATCAGCCCCAGCATTTT. Encoded protein: CASSPYNQPQHF.

This clonotype was picked up a small number of times. V gene TRBV12-3 or TRBV12-4 combines with J gene TRBJ1-1; a weak D match, TRBD1 (6 bases). The CDR3 contains 14 residues. V shed 7 bases and J shed 1 base, with 13 bases lying between them. CDR3 coding DNA: TGTGCCAGCACCGGGGGGCTATGGAACACTGAAGCTTTCTTT. It translates to CASTGGLWNTEAFF.

This clonotype has only a few counts. The CDR3 coding sequence is TGTGCCAGCAGTTTGAGTCCTAGGGTCTGGATGAACACTGAAGCTTTCTTT. It is translated as CASSLSPRVWMNTEAFF. This rearrangement joins TRBV12-3 or TRBV12-4 to TRBJ1-1; D is uncertain. The germline V and J ends were trimmed by 3 bases and 0 bases, with 17 bases remaining between them. This CDR3 region has 17 residues.

The chain combines TRBV10-3 with TRBJ2-1, with D hard to call. The CDR3 runs 11 residues. Germline-derived CDR1 and CDR2 are ENHRY and SYGVKD. Trimming stripped 6 bases from V and 7 bases from J, with 7 bases between. The CDR3 nucleotides are TGTGCCATCAGAGACGGGAATGAGCAGTTCTTC. It is translated as CAIRDGNEQFF.

The rearrangement uses TRBV12-3 or TRBV12-4 and TRBJ2-2, with 8 bases matching TRBD1. There are 14 residues in the CDR3. The V segment lost 5 bases and the J segment 7 bases; nucleotides outside the gene matches: 6. The CDR3 region is CASSPDRGGGELFF. In DNA form, the CDR3 reads TGTGCCAGCAGTCCTGACAGGGGTGGCGGGGAGCTGTTTTTT.

This sequence joins TRBV4-1 and TRBJ1-2, with D possibly being TRBD1 (5 bases). Germline values: CDR1 MGHRA, CDR2 YSYEKL. V gave up 4 bases and J gave up 1 base, with 13 bases separating them. This CDR3 spans 15 amino acids. CDR3 nucleotide sequence: TGCGCCAGCAGCCCGACGTGGGGGGGTAACTATGGCTACACCTTC. Protein sequence: CASSPTWGGNYGYTF.